The 11 T cell receptor beta chains in this list originate from one sample, sequenced in a study of cytomegalovirus exposure and HLA in healthy donors. Primers included in the PCR were 60 Vbeta and 13 Jbeta primers. TCRdb keeps only in-frame clones here, not all; method: immunoSEQ multiplex PCR. The sample includes around 190,000 clones, around three quarters of them seen just once. Input material: PBMCs. The origin of the receptors is a woman aged 40 to 50 in good health and CMV-seronegative.

This clone was detected only once. This sequence joins TRBV30 and TRBJ2-7; 9 bases align to TRBD1. The CDR3 has 12 residues. Per the germline V gene, CDR1 is GTSNPN and CDR2 is SVGIG (reference sequence). With V trimmed by 5 bases and J by 4 bases, 3 bases remained unmatched. The CDR3 bases are TGTGCCTGGGGACAGGGGCTTTACGAGCAGTACTTC. Translation: CAWGQGLYEQYF.

This sequence joins TRBV4-3 and TRBJ2-5; possibly TRBD2 for D (7 bases). There are 17 residues in the CDR3. Trimming took off 0 bases at V and 11 bases at J, with 25 bases between the two ends. From germline, CDR1 is LGHNA and CDR2 YSLEER. CDR3 sequence (DNA): TGCGCCAGCAGCCAAGAATCGGGTGGCGGGGGCGCGGGGGAGCAGTACTTC. This translates into CASSQESGGGGAGEQYF.

V usage is TRBV5-4 and J usage is TRBJ2-3, with D possibly matching TRBD2 (6 bases). Between the trimmed V and J ends, which lost 3 bases and 1 base, there was a span of 9 bases. The CDR3 runs to 14 residues. The germline V gene encodes CDR1 SGHNT and CDR2 YYREEE (reference sequence). The CDR3: CASSSSGGTDTQYF. The CDR3 nucleotides read TGTGCCAGCAGCTCTTCGGGGGGCACAGATACGCAGTATTTT.

The chain joins TRBV5-1 to TRBJ2-1; 7 bases are shared with TRBD2. The germline gives CDR1 SGHRS, CDR2 YFSETQ. Losses at the gene ends were 4 bases for V and 6 bases for J; bases not matched to a gene: 4. The CDR3 has 13 residues. The CDR3 DNA sequence: TGCGCCAGCAGCACCGGACTAGTCAATGAGCAGTTCTTC. This translates into CASSTGLVNEQFF.

This chain joins TRBV2 and TRBJ1-2; D is uncertain. The V gene lost 5 bases and the J gene lost 0 bases, with 10 bases spanning the gap. From germline, CDR1 is SNHLY and CDR2 FYNNEI. This CDR3 spans 14 amino acids. The CDR3 region is CASSRSPPNYGYTF. CDR3 bases: TGTGCCAGCAGTCGGTCGCCGCCTAACTATGGCTACACCTTC.

This rearrangement joins TRBV21-1 to TRBJ1-3; TRBD1, the table's D call, lacks a check against the DNA. TRBV21-1 is a listed pseudogene. The CDR3 extends over 16 amino acids. CDR3 sequence reads: CASSSPQRQGQDTIYF. CDR3 coding DNA: TGTGCCAGCAGTTCCCCCCAGAGGCAGGGCCAGGACACCATATATTTT.

V gene TRBV7-2 combines with J gene TRBJ2-2; D gene uncertain. CDR1 is SGHTA and CDR2 is FQGNSA in the germline V gene. This CDR3 region has 15 residues. Trimming removed 1 base from V and 0 bases from J, with 6 bases in between. The CDR3 sequence is CASSLGVANTGELFF. The CDR3 DNA reads TGTGCCAGCAGCTTAGGAGTGGCGAACACCGGGGAGCTGTTTTTT. Full variable domain (remainder filled in from reference TRBV7-2 and TRBJ2-2): GAGVSQSPSNKVTEKGKDVELRCDPISGHTALYWYRQSLGQGLEFLIYFQGNSAPDKSGLPSDRFSAERTGGSVSTLTIQRTQQEDSAVYLCASSLGVANTGELFFGEGSRLTVL.

The chain couples TRBV5-1 to TRBJ2-1, with 8 bases matching TRBD2. The J segment lost 7 bases and the V segment lost 0 bases, leaving 9 bases of the junction unmatched. The CDR3 extends over 16 amino acids. Germline V gives CDR1 SGHRS, CDR2 YFSETQ. The CDR3 coding sequence is TGCGCCAGCAGCTTGGAAGCGGGAGTTGAGGGGAATGAGCAGTTCTTC. It yields the protein CASSLEAGVEGNEQFF.

The rearrangement joins TRBV18 to TRBJ2-6, with D possibly TRBD2 on 5 matching bases. The CDR3 loop spans 16 amino acids. In germline, CDR1 is KGHSH, CDR2 LQKENI. V was shortened by 1 base and J by 3 bases, with 10 bases between the two germline ends. The CDR3 coding sequence is TGTGCCAGCTCACCACGAGGGTCGCGTGGGGCCAACGTCCTGACTTTC. This encodes CASSPRGSRGANVLTF.

The V call is TRBV28, the J call TRBJ2-4; the match to TRBD1 covers 9 bases. From germline, CDR1 is MDHEN and CDR2 SYDVKM. This CDR3 comprises 17 residues. The V gene end was trimmed by 3 bases and the J gene end by 0 bases; junction bases not matched to a gene: 6. CDR3 residues: CASSLLGQGLAKNIQYF. The CDR3 coding sequence is TGTGCCAGCAGTTTGTTGGGACAGGGATTAGCCAAAAACATTCAGTACTTC.

The J gene is TRBJ2-3, the V gene TRBV5-1; 7 positions match TRBD2. From germline, CDR1 is SGHRS and CDR2 YFSETQ. CDR3 size: 16 residues. J was trimmed by 0 bases and V by 3 bases; bases with no gene match: 7. In DNA form, the CDR3 reads TGCGCCAGCAGCTCCGGCGGGGGACCTAGCACAGATACGCAGTATTTT. Translating it yields CASSSGGGPSTDTQYF.